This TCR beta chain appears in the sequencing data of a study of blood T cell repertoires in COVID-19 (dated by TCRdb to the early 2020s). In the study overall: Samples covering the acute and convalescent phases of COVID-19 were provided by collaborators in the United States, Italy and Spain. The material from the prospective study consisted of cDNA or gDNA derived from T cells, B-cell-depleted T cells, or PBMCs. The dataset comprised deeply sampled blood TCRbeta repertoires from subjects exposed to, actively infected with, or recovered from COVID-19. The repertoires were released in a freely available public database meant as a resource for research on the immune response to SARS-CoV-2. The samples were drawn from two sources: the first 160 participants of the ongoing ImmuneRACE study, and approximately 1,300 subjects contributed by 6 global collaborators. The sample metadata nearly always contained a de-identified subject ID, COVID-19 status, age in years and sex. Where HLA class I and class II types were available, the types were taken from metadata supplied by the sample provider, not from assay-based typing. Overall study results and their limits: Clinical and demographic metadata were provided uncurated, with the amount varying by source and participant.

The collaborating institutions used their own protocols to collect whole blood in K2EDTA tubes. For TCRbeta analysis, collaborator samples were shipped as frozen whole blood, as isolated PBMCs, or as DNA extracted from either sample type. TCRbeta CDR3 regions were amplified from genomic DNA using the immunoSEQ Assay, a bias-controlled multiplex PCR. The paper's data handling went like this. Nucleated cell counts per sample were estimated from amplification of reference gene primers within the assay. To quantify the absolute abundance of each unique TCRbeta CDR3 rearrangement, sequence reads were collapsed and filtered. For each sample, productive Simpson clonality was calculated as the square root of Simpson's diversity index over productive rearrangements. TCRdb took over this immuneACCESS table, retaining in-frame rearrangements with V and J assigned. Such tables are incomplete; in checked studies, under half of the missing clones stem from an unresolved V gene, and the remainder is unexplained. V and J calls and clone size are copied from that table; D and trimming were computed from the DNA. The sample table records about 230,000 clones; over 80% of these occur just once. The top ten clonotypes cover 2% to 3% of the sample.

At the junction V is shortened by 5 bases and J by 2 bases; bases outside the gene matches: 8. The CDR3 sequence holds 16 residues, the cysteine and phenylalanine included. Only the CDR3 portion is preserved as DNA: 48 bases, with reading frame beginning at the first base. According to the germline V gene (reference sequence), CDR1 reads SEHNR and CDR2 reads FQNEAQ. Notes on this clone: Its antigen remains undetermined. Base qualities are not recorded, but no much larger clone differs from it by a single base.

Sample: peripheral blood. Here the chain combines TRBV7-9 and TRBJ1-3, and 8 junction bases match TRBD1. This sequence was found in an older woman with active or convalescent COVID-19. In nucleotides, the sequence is TGTGCCAGCAGCCCCAGGACAGGGTCTACTGGAAACACCATATATTTT. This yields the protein CASSPRTGSTGNTIYF.